What follows are 17 T cell receptor beta chains derived from one specimen sequenced in a study of blood T cell repertoires in COVID-19. Only in-frame clones appear in the TCRdb table, and some are missing; sequencing was by immunoSEQ multiplex PCR. The sample consists of around 150,000 clones, 80% of them appearing once. Input material: peripheral blood. These receptors were obtained from a woman between 50 and 59 years old with acute or convalescent COVID-19.

The chain couples TRBV28 to TRBJ1-2; D is ambiguous. Trimming removed 6 bases from V and 2 bases from J, with 22 bases in between. The CDR3 spans 17 residues. Looked up from germline, CDR1 is MDHEN and CDR2 is SYDVKM. The chain's CDR3 is CASRLPPSARGNYGYTF. CDR3 DNA: TGTGCCAGCAGACTGCCCCCCTCGGCCCGGGGAAACTATGGCTACACCTTC.

The rearrangement links TRBV11-2 to TRBJ1-3; a weak D match, TRBD1 (5 bases). Looked up from germline, CDR1 is SGHAT and CDR2 is FQNNGV. This CDR3 comprises 14 residues. V lost 1 base, J lost 3 bases, and 7 bases lay in between. The CDR3 is CASSLVTGGNTIYF. CDR3 DNA sequence: TGTGCCAGCAGCTTAGTCACAGGTGGAAACACCATATATTTT.

This chain joins TRBV9 and TRBJ2-1, with 8 positions matching TRBD2. Germline CDR1 and CDR2: SGDLS and YYNGEE. V lost 4 bases and J lost 8; bases outside the gene matches: 20. This CDR3 region has 18 residues. This CDR3 reads CASSPRGGSSLNIYEQFF. In DNA form, the CDR3 reads TGTGCCAGCAGCCCCCGGGGGGGGTCATCACTAAACATCTATGAGCAGTTCTTC.

This chain links TRBV6-5 with TRBJ1-1; D ambiguous. Germline V lookup: CDR1 MNHEY, CDR2 SVGAGI. The V end lost 2 bases, the J end lost 5 bases, and 6 bases lay between the germline ends. The CDR3 length is 12 residues. This chain's CDR3 is CASSYGATEAFF. CDR3 bases: TGTGCCAGCAGTTACGGAGCGACTGAAGCTTTCTTT.

This CDR3 is CASSAQSGAYGYTF. The CDR3 DNA reads TGTGCCAGTAGTGCACAATCAGGGGCCTATGGCTACACCTTC. The chain employs TRBV19 and TRBJ1-2; a possible D gene is TRBD1 (6 bases). Trimming stripped 5 bases from V and 4 bases from J, with 14 bases between. This CDR3 is built from 14 residues. CDR1 and CDR2 (germline): LNHDA, SQIVND (reference sequence).

The genes are TRBV7-8 and TRBJ2-5, with a tentative D call TRBD2 (6 bases). The CDR3 totals 15 residues. Trimming left V 7 bases short and J 9 bases short, with 24 bases between. Germline assignment: CDR1 SGHVS and CDR2 FQNEAQ. The CDR3 DNA is TGTGCCAGCACTTTTACAGTCCAGGGCGGGGACGCCCAGTACTTC. This translates into CASTFTVQGGDAQYF.

The chain has TRBV10-1 and TRBJ1-6, with D hard to call. The CDR3 has 16 amino acids. The germline V gene has CDR1 WNHNN and CDR2 SYGVQD (reference sequence). V shed 2 bases and J shed 1 base, with 9 bases lying between them. The CDR3 region has the DNA TGCGCCAGCAGTGAGGGCAGGTGTTCCTATAATTCACCCCTCCACTTT. Protein product: CASSEGRCSYNSPLHF.

This clone has a single count. The chain joins TRBV7-2 to TRBJ2-2; 7 positions agree with TRBD2. The germline V gene has CDR1 SGHTA and CDR2 FQGNSA. With 7 bases clipped from V and 4 bases from J, the junction kept 6 bases outside the gene matches. The CDR3 runs 14 residues. CDR3 sequence reads: CASTSTGGTGELFF. In DNA form, the CDR3 reads TGTGCCAGCACCTCGACGGGGGGCACCGGGGAGCTGTTTTTT.

In its sample, this clone was seen once. The V call is TRBV14, the J call TRBJ1-3, with 9 nucleotides matching TRBD1. CDR3 length: 14 residues. Germline lookup yields CDR1 SGHDN and CDR2 FVKESK. With V trimmed by 4 bases and J by 5 bases, 3 bases remained unmatched. Here the CDR3 DNA reads TGTGCCAGCAGCCCTGGGACAGGGAGAAACACCATATATTTT. This encodes CASSPGTGRNTIYF.

The V gene is TRBV7-6, the J gene TRBJ1-4; TRBD1 agrees at 7 bases. The CDR3 sequence is 15 residues long. Trimming at V came to 5 bases and at J to 6 bases, leaving 9 bases not matched to a gene. Germline V gene data show CDR1 as SGHVS and CDR2 as FNYEAQ. The CDR3 protein is CASSDSGGGDEKLFF. For the CDR3, the DNA is TGTGCCAGCAGCGACTCAGGGGGTGGAGATGAAAAACTGTTTTTT.

The chain has TRBV6-5 and TRBJ1-5; no firm D call. This CDR3 has 14 residues. The germline gives CDR1 MNHEY, CDR2 SVGAGI. V lost 2 bases, J lost 9 bases, and 14 bases lay in between. Here the CDR3 reads CASSYGRRWRPQHF. The CDR3 nucleotides read TGTGCCAGCAGTTACGGCAGGAGGTGGCGGCCCCAGCATTTT.

This clone was observed a few times. The chain uses TRBV29-1 and TRBJ1-2; D call uncertain. The ends were cut back, 3 bases at V and 1 base at J, with 6 bases in the middle. This CDR3 has 12 amino acids. CDR1 SQVTM and CDR2 ANQGSEA come from the germline V gene. The DNA for the CDR3 is TGCAGCGTTGATCACTTTAACTATGGCTACACCTTC. This gives the protein CSVDHFNYGYTF.

The chain links TRBV28 to TRBJ1-6; TRBD1 matches at 8 bases. This CDR3 region has 15 residues. CDR1 and CDR2 (germline): MDHEN, SYDVKM. J gave up 6 bases and V 10 bases, and 11 bases lay outside the gene matches. The DNA of the CDR3 is TGTGCCACCCACAGACAGGGGTGGGTTAATTCACCCCTCCACTTT. Its translation is CATHRQGWVNSPLHF.

The chain recombines TRBV18 with TRBJ1-1; 7 bases fit TRBD1. CDR3 length equals 14 residues. Germline V gives CDR1 KGHSH, CDR2 LQKENI. V gave up 6 bases and J gave up 7 bases; unmatched junction bases: 11. The CDR3 is CASSADRANDEAFF. In DNA form, the CDR3 reads TGTGCCAGCTCGGCCGACAGGGCAAATGATGAAGCTTTCTTT.

J is TRBJ1-5 and V is TRBV6-2 or TRBV6-3; no clear D gene. The length of the CDR3 is 14 residues. The germline CDR1 and CDR2 sequences are MNHEY and SVGEGT. V lost 2 bases and J 4 bases, leaving 9 bases between the germline ends. CDR3 nucleotides: TGTGCCAGCAGTTACCAGGTTAGGAATCAGCCCCAGCATTTT. The encoded protein is CASSYQVRNQPQHF.

This chain connects TRBV19 to TRBJ2-3, with 9 bases lining up with TRBD1. The CDR3 extends over 14 amino acids. Germline V gene lookup returns CDR1 LNHDA and CDR2 SQIVND (reference sequence). The V segment lost 1 base and the J segment 10 bases; nucleotides outside the gene matches: 6. CDR3 protein: CASSIARGQGPQYF. The CDR3 DNA follows: TGTGCCAGTAGTATAGCCCGAGGACAGGGGCCGCAGTATTTT.

This clone was counted only a few times. This sample includes further DNA sequences coding for the same CDR3. The chain links TRBV5-1 to TRBJ2-3; 12 nucleotides line up with TRBD2. V lost 5 bases to trimming and J lost 2 bases; unmatched junction nucleotides: 6. The V gene's germline CDR1 is SGHRS and CDR2 YFSETQ. This CDR3 spans 16 amino acids. In DNA form, the CDR3 reads TGCGCCAGCAGATCGGGACTAGCGGGCGACACAGATACGCAGTATTTT. Its protein is CASRSGLAGDTDTQYF.